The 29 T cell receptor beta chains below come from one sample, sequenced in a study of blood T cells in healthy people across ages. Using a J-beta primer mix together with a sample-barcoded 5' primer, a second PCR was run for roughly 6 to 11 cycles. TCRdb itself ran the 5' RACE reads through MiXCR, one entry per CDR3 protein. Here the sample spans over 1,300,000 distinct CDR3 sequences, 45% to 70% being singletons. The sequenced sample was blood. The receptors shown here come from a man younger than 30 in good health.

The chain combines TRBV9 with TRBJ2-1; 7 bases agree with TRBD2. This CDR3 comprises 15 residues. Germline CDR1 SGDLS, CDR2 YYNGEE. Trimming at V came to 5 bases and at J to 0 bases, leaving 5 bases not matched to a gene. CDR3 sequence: CASSAGTNSYNEQFF. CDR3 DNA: TGTGCCAGCAGTGCCGGGACTAACTCCTACAATGAGCAGTTCTTC.

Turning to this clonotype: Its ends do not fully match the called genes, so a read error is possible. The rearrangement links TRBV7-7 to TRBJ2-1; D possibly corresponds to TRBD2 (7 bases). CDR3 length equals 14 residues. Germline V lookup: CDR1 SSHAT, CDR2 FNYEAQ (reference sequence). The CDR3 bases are TGTGCTAGCAGCTCCGAGGGGGGGGCTGGTGAGCAGTTCTTC. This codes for CASSSEGGAGEQFF.

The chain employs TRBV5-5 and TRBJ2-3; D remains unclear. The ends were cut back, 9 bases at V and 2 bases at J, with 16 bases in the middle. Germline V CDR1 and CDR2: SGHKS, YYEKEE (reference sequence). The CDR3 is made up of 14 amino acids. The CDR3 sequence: CATRTDHFTDTQYF. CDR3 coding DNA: TGTGCCACCCGGACGGACCATTTCACAGATACGCAGTATTTT. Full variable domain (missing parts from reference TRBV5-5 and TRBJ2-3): DAGVTQSPTHLIKTRGQQVTLRCSPISGHKSVSWYQQVLGQGPQFIFQYYEKEERGRGNFPDRFSARQFPNYSSELNVNALLLGDSALYLCATRTDHFTDTQYFGPGTRLTVL.

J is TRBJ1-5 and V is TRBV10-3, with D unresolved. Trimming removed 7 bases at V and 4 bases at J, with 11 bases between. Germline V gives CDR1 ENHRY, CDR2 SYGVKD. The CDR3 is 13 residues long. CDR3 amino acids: CAITQSRNQPQHF. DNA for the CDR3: TGTGCCATCACACAAAGTAGGAATCAGCCCCAGCATTTT.

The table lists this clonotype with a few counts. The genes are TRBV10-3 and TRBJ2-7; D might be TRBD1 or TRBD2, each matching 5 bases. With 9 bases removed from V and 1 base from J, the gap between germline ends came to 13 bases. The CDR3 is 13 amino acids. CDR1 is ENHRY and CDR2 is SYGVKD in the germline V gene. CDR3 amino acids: CAIAGAPSYEQYF. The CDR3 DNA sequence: TGTGCCATAGCCGGGGCGCCTTCCTACGAGCAGTACTTC.

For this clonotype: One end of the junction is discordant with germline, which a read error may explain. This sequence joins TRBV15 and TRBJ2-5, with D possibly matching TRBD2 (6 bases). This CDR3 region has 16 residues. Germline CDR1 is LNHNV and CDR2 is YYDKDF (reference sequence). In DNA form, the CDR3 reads TGTGCCACCAGCAGAGAGATTTCGGGACTGCAAGAGACCCTGTACTTC. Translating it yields CATSREISGLQETLYF.

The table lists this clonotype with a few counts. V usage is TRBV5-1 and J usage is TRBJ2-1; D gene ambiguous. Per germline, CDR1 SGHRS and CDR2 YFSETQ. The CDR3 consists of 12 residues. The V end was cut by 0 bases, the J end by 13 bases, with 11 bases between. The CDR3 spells CASSLESEHQFF. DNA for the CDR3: TGCGCCAGCAGCTTGGAGTCCGAACACCAGTTCTTC.

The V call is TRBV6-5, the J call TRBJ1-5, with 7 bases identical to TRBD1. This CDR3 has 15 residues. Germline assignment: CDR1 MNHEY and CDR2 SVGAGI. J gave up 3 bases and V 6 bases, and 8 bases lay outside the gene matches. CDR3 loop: CASRKGTDYNQPQHF. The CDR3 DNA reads TGTGCCAGCAGGAAAGGGACAGACTACAATCAGCCCCAGCATTTT.

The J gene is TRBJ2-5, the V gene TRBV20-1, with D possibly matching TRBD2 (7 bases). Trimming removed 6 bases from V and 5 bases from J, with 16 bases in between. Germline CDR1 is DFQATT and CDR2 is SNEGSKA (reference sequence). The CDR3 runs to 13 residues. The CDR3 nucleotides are TGCAGTGCAAGGACTAGGGGGTGGGAGACCCAGTACTTC. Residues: CSARTRGWETQYF.

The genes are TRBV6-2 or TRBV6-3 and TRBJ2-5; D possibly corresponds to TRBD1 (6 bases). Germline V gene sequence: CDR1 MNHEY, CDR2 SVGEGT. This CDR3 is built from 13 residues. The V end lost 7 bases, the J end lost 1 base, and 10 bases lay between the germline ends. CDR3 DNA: TGTGCCAGCAAAAAGGGGGTCCAAGAGACCCAGTACTTC. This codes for CASKKGVQETQYF.

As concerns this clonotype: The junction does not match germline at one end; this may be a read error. The chain's CDR3 is CASSQGGHTTADAQYF. The CDR3 DNA follows: TGCGCCAGCAGCCAAGGAGGACATACCACGGCAGATGCGCAGTATTTT. The genes are TRBV4-3 and TRBJ2-3; the D gene is possibly TRBD1 (5 bases). Germline V gene sequence: CDR1 LGHNA, CDR2 YSLEER. There are 16 residues in the CDR3.

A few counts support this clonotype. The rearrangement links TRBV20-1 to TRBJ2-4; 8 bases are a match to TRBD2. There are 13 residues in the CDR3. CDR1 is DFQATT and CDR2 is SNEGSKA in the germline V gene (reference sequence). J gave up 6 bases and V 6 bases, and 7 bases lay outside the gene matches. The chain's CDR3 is CSALPAGVNIQYF. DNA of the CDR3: TGCAGTGCCTTGCCAGCGGGGGTAAACATTCAGTACTTC.

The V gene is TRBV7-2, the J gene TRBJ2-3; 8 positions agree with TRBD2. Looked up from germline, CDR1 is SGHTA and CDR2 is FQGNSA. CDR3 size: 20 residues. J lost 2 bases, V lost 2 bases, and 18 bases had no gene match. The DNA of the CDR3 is TGTGCCAGCAGCTTACCCCGCGGGGGGAGTCTGCCACTTTCCACAGATACGCAGTATTTT. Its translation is CASSLPRGGSLPLSTDTQYF.

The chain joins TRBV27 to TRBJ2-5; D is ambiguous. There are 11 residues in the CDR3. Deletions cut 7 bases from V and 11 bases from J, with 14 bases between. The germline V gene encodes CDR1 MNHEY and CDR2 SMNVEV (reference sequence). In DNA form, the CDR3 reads TGTGCCAGCACCTTTAGGGATGAGCAGTACTTC. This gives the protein CASTFRDEQYF.

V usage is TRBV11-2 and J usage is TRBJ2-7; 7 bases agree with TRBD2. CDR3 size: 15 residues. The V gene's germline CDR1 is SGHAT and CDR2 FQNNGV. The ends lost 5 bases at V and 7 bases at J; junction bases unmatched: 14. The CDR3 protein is CASSPGPAGPNEQYF. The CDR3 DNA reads TGTGCCAGCAGCCCTGGGCCAGCGGGACCAAATGAGCAGTACTTC.

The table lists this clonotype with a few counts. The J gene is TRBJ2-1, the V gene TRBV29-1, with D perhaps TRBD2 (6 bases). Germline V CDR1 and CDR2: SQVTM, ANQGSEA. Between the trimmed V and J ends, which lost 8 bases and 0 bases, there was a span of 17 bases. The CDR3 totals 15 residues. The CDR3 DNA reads TGCAGCTCCCGCATTGGAGGGAGCTCCTACAATGAGCAGTTCTTC. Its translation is CSSRIGGSSYNEQFF.

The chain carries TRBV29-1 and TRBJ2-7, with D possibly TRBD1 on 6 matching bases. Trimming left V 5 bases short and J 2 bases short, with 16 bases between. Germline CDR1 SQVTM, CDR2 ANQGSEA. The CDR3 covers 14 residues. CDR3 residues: CSVCNRVPAYEQYF. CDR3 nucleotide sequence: TGCAGCGTTTGCAACAGGGTTCCGGCCTACGAGCAGTACTTC.

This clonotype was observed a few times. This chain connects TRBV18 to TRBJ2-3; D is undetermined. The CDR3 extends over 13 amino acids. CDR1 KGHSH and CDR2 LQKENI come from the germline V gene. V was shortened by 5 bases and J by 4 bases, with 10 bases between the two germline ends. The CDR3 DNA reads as TGTGCCAGCTCATTTCAAGAACCAGATACGCAGTATTTT. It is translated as CASSFQEPDTQYF.

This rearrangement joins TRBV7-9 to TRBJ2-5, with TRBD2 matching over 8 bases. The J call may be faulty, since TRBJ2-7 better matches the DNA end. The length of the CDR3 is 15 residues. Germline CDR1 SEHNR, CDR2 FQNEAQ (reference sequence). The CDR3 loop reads CASSPPGLAEFEQYF. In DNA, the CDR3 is TGTGCCAGCAGCCCCCCCGGACTAGCAGAGTTCGAGCAGTACTTC.

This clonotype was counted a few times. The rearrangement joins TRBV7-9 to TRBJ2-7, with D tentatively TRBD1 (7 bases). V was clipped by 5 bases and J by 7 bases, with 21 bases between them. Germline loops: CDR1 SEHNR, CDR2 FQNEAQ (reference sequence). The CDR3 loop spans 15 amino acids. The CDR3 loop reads CASSKPGGQDSEQYF. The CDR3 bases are TGTGCCAGCAGCAAACCAGGGGGGCAGGATAGTGAGCAGTACTTC.

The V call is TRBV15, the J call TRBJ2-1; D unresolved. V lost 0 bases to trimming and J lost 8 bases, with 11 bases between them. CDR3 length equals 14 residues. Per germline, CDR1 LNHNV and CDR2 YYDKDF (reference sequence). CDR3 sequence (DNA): TGTGCCACCAGCAGAGATGATCGAAGGGATGAGCAGTTCTTC. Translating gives CATSRDDRRDEQFF.

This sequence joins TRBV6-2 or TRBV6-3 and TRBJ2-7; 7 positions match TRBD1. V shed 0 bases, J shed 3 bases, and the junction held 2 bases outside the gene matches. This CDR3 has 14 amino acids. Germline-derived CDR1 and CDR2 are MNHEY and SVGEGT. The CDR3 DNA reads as TGTGCCAGCAGTTACTCGACAGGGAACTACGAGCAGTACTTC. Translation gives CASSYSTGNYEQYF.

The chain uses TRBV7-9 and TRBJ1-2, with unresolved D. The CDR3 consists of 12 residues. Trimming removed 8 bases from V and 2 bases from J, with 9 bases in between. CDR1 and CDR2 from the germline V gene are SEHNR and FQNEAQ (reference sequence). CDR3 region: CASAQSNYGYTF. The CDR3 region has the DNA TGTGCCAGCGCACAGTCCAACTATGGCTACACCTTC.

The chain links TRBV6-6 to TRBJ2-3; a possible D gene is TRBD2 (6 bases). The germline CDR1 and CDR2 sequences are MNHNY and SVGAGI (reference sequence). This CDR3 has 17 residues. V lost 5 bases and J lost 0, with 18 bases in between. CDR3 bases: TGTGCCAGCAGTCGATCCGGGACTTCCTACAGCACAGATACGCAGTATTTT. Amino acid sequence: CASSRSGTSYSTDTQYF.

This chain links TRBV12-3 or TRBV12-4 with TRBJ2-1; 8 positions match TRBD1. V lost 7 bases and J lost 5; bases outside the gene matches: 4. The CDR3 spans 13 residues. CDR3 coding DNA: TGTGCCAGCAAACCGGGACAGGACAATGAGCAGTTCTTC. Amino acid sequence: CASKPGQDNEQFF.

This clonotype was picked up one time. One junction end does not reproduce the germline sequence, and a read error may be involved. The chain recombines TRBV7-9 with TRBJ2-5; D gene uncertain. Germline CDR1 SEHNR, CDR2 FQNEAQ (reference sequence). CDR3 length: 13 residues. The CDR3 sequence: CASSFTAASEQYF. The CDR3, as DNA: TGTGCCAGCAGCTTCACCGCCGCGAGCGAGCAGTACTTT.

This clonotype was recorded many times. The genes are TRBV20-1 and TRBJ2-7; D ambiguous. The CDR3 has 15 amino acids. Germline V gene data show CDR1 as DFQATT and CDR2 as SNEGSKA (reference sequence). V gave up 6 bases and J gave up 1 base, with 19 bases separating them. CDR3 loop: CSARTALPRSYEQYF. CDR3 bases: TGCAGTGCCCGAACCGCCCTACCGAGATCCTACGAGCAGTACTTC.

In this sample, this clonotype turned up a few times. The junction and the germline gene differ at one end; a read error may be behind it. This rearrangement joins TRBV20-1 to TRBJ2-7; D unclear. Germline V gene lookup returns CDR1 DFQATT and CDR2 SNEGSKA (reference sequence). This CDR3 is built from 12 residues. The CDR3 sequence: CSARDGWYEQYF. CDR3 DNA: TGCAGTGCCAGAGACGGGTGGTACGAGCAGTACTTC.

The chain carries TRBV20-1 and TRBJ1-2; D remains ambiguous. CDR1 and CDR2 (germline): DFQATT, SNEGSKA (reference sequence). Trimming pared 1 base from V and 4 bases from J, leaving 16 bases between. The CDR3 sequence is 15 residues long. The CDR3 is CSARGGKMVGYGYTF. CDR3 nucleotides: TGCAGTGCTAGAGGAGGGAAGATGGTCGGCTATGGCTACACCTTC.